This T cell receptor (beta chain) was captured in a study of memory CD4+ T cells and cytomegalovirus serostatus. Study outcomes and limitations: About 40% of the roughly 160 known CMV-associated TCRbeta sequences appeared in CD4+ memory.

Single viable CD3+CD4+CD8-CD45RO+ cells were sorted as the memory CD4+ T cells. Using immunoSEQ multiplex PCR, the repertoire was profiled, and TCRdb retains in-frame clones only, with some absent. The repertoire holds 30,000 to 40,000 clones, with roughly four fifths as singletons. Worth noting for this clone: Antigen specificity is unknown.

The CDR3 is 15 residues long. V was pared by 5 bases and J by 2 bases, with 16 bases between. CDR1 is SGHRS and CDR2 is YFSETQ in the germline V gene. The J gene is TRBJ1-1, the V gene TRBV5-1, with a weak D call TRBD1 (5 bases). Source material: memory CD4+ T cells from blood. The sequence came from an adult in good health and CMV-seronegative. CDR3: CASRSDSKSNTEAFF. The CDR3 region has the DNA TGCGCCAGCAGGTCCGACAGCAAGTCTAACACTGAAGCTTTCTTT.